A selection of T cell receptor beta chains follows, all from one sample in a study of T cell responses to AZD1222 COVID-19 vaccine. Generated by immunoSEQ multiplex PCR, the TCRdb table keeps only in-frame clones and is missing some. This sample has roughly 100,000 clones, with roughly 88% found just once. Here the sequenced sample was peripheral blood, taken on day 0 of AZD1222 vaccination. The origin of the receptors is an adult in good health. The CDR3 runs from the conserved cysteine through the conserved F or W. Fields, in order: CDR3 length, V gene, CDR3 protein.

>15|TRBV15
CATSRDTGTGGGQYF
>17|TRBV4-1
CASSQGVRTSGSNEQFF
>17|TRBV28
CASSLVSGGFDNEKLFF
>15|TRBV24-1
CATSDSSRSTYEQYF
>16|TRBV28
CATTASPGQGDTEAFF
>17|TRBV6-2/TRBV6-3
CASSYPTGDNSNQPQHF
>12|TRBV28
CASSWTDWGYTF
>17|TRBV19
CASSRKGPRTKQETQYF
>19|TRBV4-1
CASSQGILRLLTNTGELFF
>16|TRBV7-2
CASSPKTGATNEKLFF
>14|TRBV7-2
CASSALAGGTEAFF
>17|TRBV28
CASSLFTRSSNNYGYTF
>16|TRBV28
CASSSPRNILQETQYF
>16|TRBV4-3
CASSPAGQGRNGELFF
>14|TRBV11-2
CASSSTGNSYGYTF
>15|TRBV28
CASSPTGPRGYEQYF